The sequence of this T cell receptor beta chain was determined in a study of blood T cells in healthy people across ages. Broader study findings: The long-lived group displayed more naive CD4+ cells, plus higher diversity, than the aged donors did.

The V and J ends lost 1 base and 7 bases, in that order; junction bases with no gene match: 7. This CDR3 has 15 amino acids. Looked up from germline, CDR1 is MNHNS and CDR2 is SASEGT. Primed by a sample-barcoded 5' primer and a J-beta primer mix, a second PCR proceeded for about 7 to 11 cycles. No fewer than 2.5 million CDR3-containing paired-end reads came from each sample. MiXCR, run by TCRdb on the 5' RACE reads, gives a single entry per CDR3 protein. The sample lists 550,000 to 600,000 distinct CDR3 sequences, 27% occurring once. Note on this clonotype: The antigen remains undetermined.

The chain has TRBV6-1 and TRBJ2-1, with TRBD2 matching over 7 bases. Input material: blood. The sequence was obtained from a woman in her 70s in good health. The CDR3 loop reads CASSEETASGNEQFF. CDR3 in DNA: TGTGCCAGCAGTGAAGAAACCGCTAGCGGAAATGAGCAGTTCTTC.